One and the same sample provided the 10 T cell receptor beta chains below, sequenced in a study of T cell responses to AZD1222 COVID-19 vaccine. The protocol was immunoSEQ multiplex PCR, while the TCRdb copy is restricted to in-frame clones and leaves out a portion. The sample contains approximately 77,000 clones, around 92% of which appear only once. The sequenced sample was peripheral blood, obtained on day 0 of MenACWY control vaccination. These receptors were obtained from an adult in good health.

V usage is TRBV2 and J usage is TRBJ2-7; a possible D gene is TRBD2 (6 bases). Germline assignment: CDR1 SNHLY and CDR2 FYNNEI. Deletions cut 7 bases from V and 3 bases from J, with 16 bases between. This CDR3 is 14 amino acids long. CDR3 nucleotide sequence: TGTGCCAGCAAGTTGGGGACTCTAGTCTACGAGCAGTACTTC. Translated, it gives CASKLGTLVYEQYF.

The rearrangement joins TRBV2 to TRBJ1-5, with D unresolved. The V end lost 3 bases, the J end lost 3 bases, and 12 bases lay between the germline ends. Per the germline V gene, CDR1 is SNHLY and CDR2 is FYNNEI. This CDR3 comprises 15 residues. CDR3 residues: CASSDRALDNQPQHF. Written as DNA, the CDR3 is TGTGCCAGCAGTGACCGCGCCCTTGACAATCAGCCCCAGCATTTT. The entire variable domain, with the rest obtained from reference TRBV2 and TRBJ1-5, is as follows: EPEVTQTPSHQVTQMGQEVILRCVPISNHLYFYWYRQILGQKVEFLVSFYNNEISEKSEIFDDQFSVERPDGSNFTLKIRSTKLEDSAMYFCASSDRALDNQPQHFGDGTRLSIL.

The CDR3 reads CASSRLAYNEQFF. CDR3 coding DNA: TGTGCCAGCAGCCGACTCGCCTACAATGAGCAGTTCTTC. This chain connects TRBV6-2 or TRBV6-3 to TRBJ2-1; D gene uncertain. The CDR3 covers 13 residues. Trimming pared 6 bases from V and 2 bases from J, leaving 8 bases between. Germline CDR1 reads MNHEY; CDR2 reads SVGEGT.

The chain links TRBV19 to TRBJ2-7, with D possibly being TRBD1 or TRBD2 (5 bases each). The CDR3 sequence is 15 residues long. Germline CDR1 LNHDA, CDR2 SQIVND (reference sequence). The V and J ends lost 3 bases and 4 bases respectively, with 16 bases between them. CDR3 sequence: CASSMRGRREYEQYF. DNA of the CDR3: TGTGCCAGTAGTATGAGGGGCCGGCGTGAGTACGAGCAGTACTTC.

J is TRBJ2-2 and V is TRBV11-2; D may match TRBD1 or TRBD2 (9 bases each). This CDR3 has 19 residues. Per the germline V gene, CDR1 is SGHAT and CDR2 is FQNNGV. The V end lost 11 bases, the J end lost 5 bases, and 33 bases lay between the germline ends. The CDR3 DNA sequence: TGTGCCTGCTGCTTAGGACAGGGGATCCGGCTAGCGGGAACCGGGGAGCTGTTTTTT. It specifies CACCLGQGIRLAGTGELFF.

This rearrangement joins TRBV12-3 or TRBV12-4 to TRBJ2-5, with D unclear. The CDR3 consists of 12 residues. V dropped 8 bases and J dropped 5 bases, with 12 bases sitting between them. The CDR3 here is CASLGVGETQYF. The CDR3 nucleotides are TGTGCCAGCCTCGGTGTCGGGGAGACCCAGTACTTC.

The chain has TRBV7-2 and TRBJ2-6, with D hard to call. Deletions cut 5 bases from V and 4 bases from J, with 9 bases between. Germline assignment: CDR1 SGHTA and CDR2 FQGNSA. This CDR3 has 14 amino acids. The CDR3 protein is CASSQLSGANVLTF. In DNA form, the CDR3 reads TGTGCCAGCAGCCAACTCTCGGGGGCCAACGTCCTGACTTTC.

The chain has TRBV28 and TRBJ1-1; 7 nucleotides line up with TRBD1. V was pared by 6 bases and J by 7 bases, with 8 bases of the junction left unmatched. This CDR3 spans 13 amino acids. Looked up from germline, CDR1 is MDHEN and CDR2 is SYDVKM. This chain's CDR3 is CASRPGQRNEAFF. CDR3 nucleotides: TGTGCCAGCAGACCGGGACAGAGGAATGAAGCTTTCTTT. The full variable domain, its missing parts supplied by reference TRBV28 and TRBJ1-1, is DVKVTQSSRYLVKRTGEKVFLECVQDMDHENMFWYRQDPGLGLRLIYFSYDVKMKEKGDIPEGYSVSREKKERFSLILESASTNQTSMYLCASRPGQRNEAFFGQGTRLTVV.

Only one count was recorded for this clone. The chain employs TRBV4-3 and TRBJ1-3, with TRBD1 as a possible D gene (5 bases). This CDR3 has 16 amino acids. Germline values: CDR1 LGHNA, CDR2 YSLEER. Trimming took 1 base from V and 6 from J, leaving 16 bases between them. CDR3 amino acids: CASSQGIGAGKNTIYF. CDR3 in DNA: TGCGCCAGCAGCCAAGGGATAGGGGCCGGCAAAAACACCATATATTTT.

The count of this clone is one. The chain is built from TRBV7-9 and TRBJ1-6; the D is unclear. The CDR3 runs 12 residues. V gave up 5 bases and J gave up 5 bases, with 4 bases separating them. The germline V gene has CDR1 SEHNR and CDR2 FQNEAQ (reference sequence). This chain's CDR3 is CASSGNNSPLHF. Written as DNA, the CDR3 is TGTGCCAGCAGCGGGAATAATTCACCCCTCCACTTT.